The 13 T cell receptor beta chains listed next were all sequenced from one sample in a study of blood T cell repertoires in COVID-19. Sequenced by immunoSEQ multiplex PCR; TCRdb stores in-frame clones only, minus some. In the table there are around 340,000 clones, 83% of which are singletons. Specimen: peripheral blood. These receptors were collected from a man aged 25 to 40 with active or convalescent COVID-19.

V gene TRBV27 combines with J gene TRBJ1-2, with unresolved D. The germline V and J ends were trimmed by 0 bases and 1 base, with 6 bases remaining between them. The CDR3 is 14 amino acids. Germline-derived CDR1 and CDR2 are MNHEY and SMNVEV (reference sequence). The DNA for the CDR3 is TGTGCCAGCAGTTTATCCCCCTTTAACTATGGCTACACCTTC. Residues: CASSLSPFNYGYTF.

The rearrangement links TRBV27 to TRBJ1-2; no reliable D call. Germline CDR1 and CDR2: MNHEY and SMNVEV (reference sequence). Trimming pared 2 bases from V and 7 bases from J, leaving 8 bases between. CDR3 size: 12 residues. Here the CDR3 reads CASSLRGFGYTF. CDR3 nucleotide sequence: TGTGCCAGCAGTTTAAGAGGGTTTGGCTACACCTTC.

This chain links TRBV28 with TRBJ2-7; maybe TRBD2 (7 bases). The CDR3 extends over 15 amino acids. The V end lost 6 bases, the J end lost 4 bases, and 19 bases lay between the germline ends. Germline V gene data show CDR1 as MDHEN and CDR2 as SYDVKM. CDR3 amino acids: CASRPEGGGAYEQYF. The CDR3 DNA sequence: TGTGCCAGCAGACCTGAGGGGGGAGGGGCTTACGAGCAGTACTTC.

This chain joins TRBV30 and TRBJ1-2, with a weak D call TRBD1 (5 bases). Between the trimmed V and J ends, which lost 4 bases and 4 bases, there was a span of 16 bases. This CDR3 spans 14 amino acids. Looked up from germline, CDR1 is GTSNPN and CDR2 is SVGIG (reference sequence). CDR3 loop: CAWTRTGGTYGYTF. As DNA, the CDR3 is TGTGCCTGGACCCGGACGGGGGGGACCTATGGCTACACCTTC. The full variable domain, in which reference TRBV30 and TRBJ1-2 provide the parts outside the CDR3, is SQTIHQWPATLVQPVGSPLSLECTVEGTSNPNLYWYRQAAGRGLQLLFYSVGIGQISSEVPQNLSASRPQDRQFILSSKKLLLSDSGFYLCAWTRTGGTYGYTFGSGTRLTVV.

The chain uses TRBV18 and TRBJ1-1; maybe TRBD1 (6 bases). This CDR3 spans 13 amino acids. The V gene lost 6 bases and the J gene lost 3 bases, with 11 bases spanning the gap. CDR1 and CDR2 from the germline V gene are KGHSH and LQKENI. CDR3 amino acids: CASSQNRDTEAFF. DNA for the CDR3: TGTGCCAGCTCTCAGAACAGGGACACTGAAGCTTTCTTT.

The CDR3: CASNQGLGYGYTF. In nucleotides, the CDR3 is TGTGCCAGTAACCAGGGCCTCGGCTATGGCTACACCTTC. V usage is TRBV6-5 and J usage is TRBJ1-2, with a tentative D call TRBD1 (5 bases). V lost 9 bases and J lost 4, with 15 bases in between. Germline V gene sequence: CDR1 MNHEY, CDR2 SVGAGI. The CDR3 is 13 amino acids.

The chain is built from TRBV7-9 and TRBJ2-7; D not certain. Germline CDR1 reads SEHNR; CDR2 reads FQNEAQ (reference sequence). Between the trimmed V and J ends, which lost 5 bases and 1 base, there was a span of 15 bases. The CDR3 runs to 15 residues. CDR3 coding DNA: TGTGCCAGCAGCCGTCATCGGTCTTATTCCTACGAGCAGTACTTC. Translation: CASSRHRSYSYEQYF.

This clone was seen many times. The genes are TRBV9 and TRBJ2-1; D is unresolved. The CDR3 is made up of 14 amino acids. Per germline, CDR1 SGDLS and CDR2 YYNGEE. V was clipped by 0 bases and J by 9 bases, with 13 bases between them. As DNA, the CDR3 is TGTGCCAGCAGCGTAGATTCTCTAGTGGGTGAGCAGTTCTTC. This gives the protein CASSVDSLVGEQFF.

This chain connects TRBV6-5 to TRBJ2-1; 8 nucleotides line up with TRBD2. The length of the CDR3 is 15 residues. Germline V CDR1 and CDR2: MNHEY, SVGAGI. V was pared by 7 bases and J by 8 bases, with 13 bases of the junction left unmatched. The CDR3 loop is CASKPGGANKDEQFF. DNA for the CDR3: TGTGCCAGCAAGCCCGGGGGGGCGAATAAAGATGAGCAGTTCTTC.

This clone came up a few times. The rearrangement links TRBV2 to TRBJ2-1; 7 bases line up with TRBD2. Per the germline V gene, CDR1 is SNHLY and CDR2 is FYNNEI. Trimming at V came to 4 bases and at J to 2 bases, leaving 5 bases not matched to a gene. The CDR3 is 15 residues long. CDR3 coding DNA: TGTGCCAGCAGTGCGCGACGGGGGGCCTACAATGAGCAGTTCTTC. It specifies CASSARRGAYNEQFF.

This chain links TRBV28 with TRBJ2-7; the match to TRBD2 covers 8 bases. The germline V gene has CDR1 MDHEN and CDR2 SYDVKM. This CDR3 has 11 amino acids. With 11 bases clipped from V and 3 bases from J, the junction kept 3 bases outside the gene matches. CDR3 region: CASRGGYEQYF. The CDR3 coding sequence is TGTGCCTCCCGGGGGGGCTACGAGCAGTACTTC.

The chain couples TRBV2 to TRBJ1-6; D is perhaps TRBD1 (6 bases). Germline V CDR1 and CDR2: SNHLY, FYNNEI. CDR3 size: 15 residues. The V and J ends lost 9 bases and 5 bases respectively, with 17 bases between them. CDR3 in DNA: TGTGCCAGAGGCTCGTGGGACACCGATAATTCACCCCTCCACTTT. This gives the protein CARGSWDTDNSPLHF.

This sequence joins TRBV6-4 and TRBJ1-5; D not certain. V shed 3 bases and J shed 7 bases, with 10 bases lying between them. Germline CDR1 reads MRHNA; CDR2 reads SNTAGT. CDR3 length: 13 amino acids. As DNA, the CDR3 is TGTGCCAGCAGTGATATCCCGGGGCAGCCCCAGCATTTT. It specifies CASSDIPGQPQHF.